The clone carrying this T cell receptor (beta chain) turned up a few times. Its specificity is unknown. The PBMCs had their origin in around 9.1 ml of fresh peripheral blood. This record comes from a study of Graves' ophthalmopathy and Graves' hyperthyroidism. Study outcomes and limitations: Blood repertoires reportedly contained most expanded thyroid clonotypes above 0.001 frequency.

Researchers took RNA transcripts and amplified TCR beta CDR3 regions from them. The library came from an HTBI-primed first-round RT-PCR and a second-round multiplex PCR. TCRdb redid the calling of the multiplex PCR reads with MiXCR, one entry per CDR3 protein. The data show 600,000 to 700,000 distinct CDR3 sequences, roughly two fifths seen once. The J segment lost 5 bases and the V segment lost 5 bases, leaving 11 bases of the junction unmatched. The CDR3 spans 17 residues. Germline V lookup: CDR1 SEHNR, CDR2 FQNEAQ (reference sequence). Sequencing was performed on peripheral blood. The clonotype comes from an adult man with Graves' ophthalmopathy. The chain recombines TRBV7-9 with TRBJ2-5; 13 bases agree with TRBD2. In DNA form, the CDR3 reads TGTGCCAGCAGCCAAGATTCGACTAGCGGGGGGATCGAGACCCAGTACTTC. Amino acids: CASSQDSTSGGIETQYF.